This T cell receptor (beta chain) was found in a study of neurological immune-mediated disorders. Study outcomes and limitations: Falling below healthy controls, multiple sclerosis showed the least TCR clonal expansion, while HTLV-1-associated myelopathy showed the most.

Germline V gene data show CDR1 as SGHRS and CDR2 as YFSETQ. The length of the CDR3 is 16 residues. V was clipped by 1 base and J by 0 bases, with 13 bases between them. TCRdb reprocessed the 5' RACE reads via MiXCR and lists one record per CDR3 protein. The sample consists of around 49,000 distinct CDR3 sequences, about an eighth of them appearing once. This clonotype was observed a handful of times. Its antigen is unknown. Time point given: longitudinal time-point 3. Where libraries were unsorted, they were derived from 2 million PBMCs stored at -80 degrees C. The rearrangement uses TRBV5-1 and TRBJ1-1; D uncertain. Material: PBMCs. This clonotype was sampled from a male donor with HTLV-1-associated myelopathy (HAM/TSP). The CDR3 protein is CASSLFSASMNTEAFF. In DNA, the CDR3 is TGCGCCAGCAGCTTGTTTTCGGCGTCAATGAACACTGAAGCTTTCTTT. Supplemented by reference TRBV5-1 and TRBJ1-1, the full variable domain reads KAGVTQTPRYLIKTRGQQVTLSCSPISGHRSVSWYQQTPGQGLQFLFEYFSETQRNKGNFPGRFSGRQFSNSRSEMNVSTLELGDSALYLCASSLFSASMNTEAFFGQGTRLTVV.